The 4 T cell receptor beta chains listed next were all sequenced from one sample in a study of cytomegalovirus exposure and HLA in healthy donors. This PCR relied on a set of 60 Vbeta primers and 13 Jbeta primers. The assay was immunoSEQ multiplex PCR, and TCRdb's table has in-frame clones only and misses some. The table records more than 100,000 clones, around 73% of them present only once. The sample comprised PBMCs. Source of these receptors: a woman aged 40 to 50 in good health and CMV-seropositive.

This clone has only a few counts. The sample contains more than one DNA sequence encoding this CDR3. The chain recombines TRBV14 with TRBJ1-5, with 8 bases identical to TRBD1. V was clipped by 4 bases and J by 2 bases; unmatched bases: 1. The CDR3 contains 14 residues. Germline V CDR1 and CDR2: SGHDN, FVKESK. The CDR3 loop is CASSPTGGNQPQHF. For the CDR3, the DNA is TGTGCCAGCAGCCCGACAGGGGGCAATCAGCCCCAGCATTTT. Full variable domain (outside the CDR3, taken from reference TRBV14 and TRBJ1-5): EAGVTQFPSHSVIEKGQTVTLRCDPISGHDNLYWYRRVMGKEIKFLLHFVKESKQDESGMPNNRFLAERTGGTYSTLKVQPAELEDSGVYFCASSPTGGNQPQHFGDGTRLSIL.

J is TRBJ1-5 and V is TRBV4-3; no reliable D call. The CDR3 length is 15 residues. Per germline, CDR1 LGHNA and CDR2 YSLEER. Between the trimmed V and J ends, which lost 1 base and 2 bases, there was a span of 9 bases. CDR3 region: CASSQVWGGNQPQHF. The CDR3, as DNA: TGCGCCAGCAGCCAAGTGTGGGGAGGCAATCAGCCCCAGCATTTT.

The rearrangement joins TRBV7-9 to TRBJ1-1, with D possibly TRBD1 on 6 matching bases. V lost 6 bases and J lost 5, with 16 bases in between. The germline gives CDR1 SEHNR, CDR2 FQNEAQ (reference sequence). The CDR3 loop spans 14 amino acids. CDR3 region: CASRPHQGLTEAFF. DNA for the CDR3: TGTGCCAGCAGGCCTCACCAGGGGCTAACTGAAGCTTTCTTT.

V and J are TRBV6-1 and TRBJ2-5; 9 positions match TRBD2. V dropped 2 bases and J dropped 4; count of bases not matched to a gene: 8. This CDR3 region has 16 residues. Germline V lookup: CDR1 MNHNS, CDR2 SASEGT. The CDR3, as DNA: TGTGCCAGCAGTGAAATGCTAGCGGGGTTATCAGAGACCCAGTACTTC. This codes for CASSEMLAGLSETQYF.